Listed below are T cell receptor beta chains from one sample, sequenced in a study of shared clonotypes between healthy human individuals. The protocol was immunoSEQ multiplex PCR, while the TCRdb copy is restricted to in-frame clones and leaves out a portion. Of 950,000 to 1,100,000 clones in the sample, about 80% were seen once. Source material: memory CD4+ T cells sorted from blood. Every receptor here comes from a man between 18 and 29 years old in good health. The CDR3 runs from the conserved cysteine through the conserved F or W. The order of the fields is clone size, V gene, D gene, J gene, CDR3 protein, CDR3 DNA. The D gene is left open where the match is weak. A row's size may be missing; if present it is once, few, many or a size class.

-	TRBV28	TRBD1	TRBJ2-3	CASTWTGLTDTQYF	TGTGCCAGCACCTGGACAGGACTCACAGATACGCAGTATTTT
-	TRBV9	-	TRBJ2-3	CASSVGPLYTDTQYF	TGTGCCAGCAGCGTAGGGCCCTTATACACAGATACGCAGTATTTT
-	TRBV6-5	-	TRBJ2-7	CASSPTDRAYEQYF	TGTGCCAGCAGTCCCACGGACAGAGCCTACGAGCAGTACTTC
-	TRBV4-1	TRBD1	TRBJ1-5	CASSQVSGTGGFQPQHF	TGCGCCAGCAGCCAAGTATCAGGGACAGGGGGCTTTCAGCCCCAGCATTTT
few	TRBV10-3	-	TRBJ2-7	CAIMGPSGEQYF	TGTGCCATCATGGGTCCCTCAGGCGAGCAGTACTTC
-	TRBV11-1	TRBD2	TRBJ2-3	CASSPRMVSGGTDTQYF	TGTGCCAGCAGCCCTAGGATGGTTAGCGGGGGCACAGATACGCAGTATTTT
-	TRBV2	TRBD1	TRBJ2-7	CASRTGGAYEQYF	TGTGCCAGCCGTACAGGGGGCGCCTACGAGCAGTACTTC
-	TRBV21-1	-	TRBJ1-6	CASSKGDNHPFYNSPLHF	TGTGCCAGCAGCAAAGGGGATAACCATCCGTTTTACAATTCACCCCTCCACTTT
-	TRBV6-5	-	TRBJ1-2	CASSPAQGTWGYTF	TGTGCCAGCAGTCCGGCCCAGGGTACATGGGGCTACACCTTC
-	TRBV18	-	TRBJ2-2	CASSPPIPNTGELFF	TGTGCCAGCTCTCCGCCTATCCCGAACACCGGGGAGCTGTTTTTT
-	TRBV11-3	-	TRBJ2-3	CASSLDLGDTQYF	TGTGCCAGCAGCTTAGATTTGGGGGATACGCAGTATTTT
-	TRBV28	-	TRBJ1-1	CASSLGGRQNTEAFF	TGTGCCAGCAGTTTAGGTGGGCGGCAGAACACTGAAGCTTTCTTT
-	TRBV28	-	TRBJ1-2	CASSLITNYGYTF	TGTGCCAGCAGTTTAATCACCAACTATGGCTACACCTTC
-	TRBV6-5	-	TRBJ2-7	CASSPDTPYEQYF	TGTGCCAGCAGTCCGGACACCCCCTACGAGCAGTACTTC
-	TRBV6-5	TRBD1	TRBJ1-6	CASKPGQDSPLHF	TGTGCCAGCAAACCGGGACAGGATTCACCCCTCCACTTT
-	TRBV4-3	-	TRBJ2-1	CASSQGLPSYNEQFF	TGCGCCAGCAGCCAAGGACTACCCTCCTACAATGAGCAGTTCTTC
-	TRBV19	TRBD2	TRBJ2-2	CASSMASGYTGELFF	TGTGCCAGTAGTATGGCTAGCGGGTACACCGGGGAGCTGTTTTTT
-	TRBV28	TRBD1	TRBJ1-2	CASSKQGASGYGYTF	TGTGCCAGCAGTAAACAGGGGGCTTCGGGCTATGGCTACACCTTC
-	TRBV6-5	-	TRBJ1-6	CAISGGSYNSPLHF	TGTGCCATCTCCGGGGGCTCCTATAATTCACCCCTCCACTTT
-	TRBV5-1	TRBD2	TRBJ2-5	CASGLAGQQETQYF	TGCGCCAGCGGACTAGCGGGGCAACAAGAGACCCAGTACTTC
-	TRBV29-1	-	TRBJ1-4	CSVENRDANEKLFF	TGCAGCGTTGAAAACAGGGATGCTAATGAAAAACTGTTTTTT
-	TRBV10-2	-	TRBJ1-5	CASSDLRTGRNQPQHF	TGCGCCAGCAGTGACCTAAGGACGGGTCGAAATCAGCCCCAGCATTTT
-	TRBV2	-	TRBJ2-7	CASSDPQGRYEQYF	TGTGCCAGCAGTGACCCCCAGGGTCGCTACGAGCAGTACTTC
once	TRBV18	-	TRBJ1-5	CASSPGNNQPQHF	TGTGCCAGCTCACCAGGGAACAATCAGCCCCAGCATTTT
once	TRBV5-1	TRBD1	TRBJ2-5	CASSMDRGPLGAQYF	TGCGCCAGCAGCATGGACAGGGGGCCCCTAGGGGCCCAGTACTTC
few	TRBV18	-	TRBJ1-1	CASSPPSRRTEAFF	TGTGCCAGCTCACCACCGAGTCGGAGGACTGAAGCTTTCTTT
-	TRBV11-2	-	TRBJ2-7	CASSLNRYEQYF	TGTGCCAGCAGCTTAAATCGCTACGAGCAGTACTTC
-	TRBV18	TRBD1	TRBJ2-2	CASSPPDRGNTGELFF	TGTGCCAGCTCACCACCGGACAGGGGAAACACCGGGGAGCTGTTTTTT
once	TRBV28	-	TRBJ2-2	CASSRPFGELFF	TGTGCCAGCAGTCGCCCGTTCGGGGAGCTGTTTTTT
-	TRBV5-1	-	TRBJ2-1	CASSLEGRVYNEQFF	TGCGCCAGCAGCTTGGAGGGTAGGGTGTACAATGAGCAGTTCTTC
-	TRBV5-1	-	TRBJ1-1	CASSLEPGQAFF	TGCGCCAGCAGCTTGGAACCCGGGCAAGCTTTCTTT
many	TRBV19	-	TRBJ1-5	CASKSRGSQPQHF	TGTGCCAGTAAGAGCAGGGGTTCTCAGCCCCAGCATTTT
-	TRBV29-1	TRBD2	TRBJ2-2	CSAVRGAGGTGELFF	TGCAGCGCCGTGAGAGGTGCGGGAGGCACCGGGGAGCTGTTTTTT